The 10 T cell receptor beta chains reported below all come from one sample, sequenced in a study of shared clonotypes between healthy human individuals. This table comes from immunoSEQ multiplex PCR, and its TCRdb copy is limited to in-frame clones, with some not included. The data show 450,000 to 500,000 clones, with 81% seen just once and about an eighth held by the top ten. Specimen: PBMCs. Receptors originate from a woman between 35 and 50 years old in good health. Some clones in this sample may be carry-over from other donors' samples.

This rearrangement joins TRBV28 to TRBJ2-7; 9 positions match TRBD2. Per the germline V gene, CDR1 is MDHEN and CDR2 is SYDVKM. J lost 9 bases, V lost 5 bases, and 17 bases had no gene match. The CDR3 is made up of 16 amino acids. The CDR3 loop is CASSPPGAGGPPAQYF. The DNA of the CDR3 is TGTGCCAGCAGTCCCCCTGGTGCGGGAGGGCCACCGGCGCAGTACTTC. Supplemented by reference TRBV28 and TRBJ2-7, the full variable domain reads DVKVTQSSRYLVKRTGEKVFLECVQDMDHENMFWYRQDPGLGLRLIYFSYDVKMKEKGDIPEGYSVSREKKERFSLILESASTNQTSMYLCASSPPGAGGPPAQYFGPGTRLTVT.

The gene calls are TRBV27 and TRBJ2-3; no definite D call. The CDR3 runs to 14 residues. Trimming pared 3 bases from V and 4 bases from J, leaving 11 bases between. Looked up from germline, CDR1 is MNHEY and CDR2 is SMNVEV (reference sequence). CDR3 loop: CASSLKKSSDTQYF. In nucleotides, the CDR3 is TGTGCCAGCAGTTTGAAAAAATCCTCAGATACGCAGTATTTT.

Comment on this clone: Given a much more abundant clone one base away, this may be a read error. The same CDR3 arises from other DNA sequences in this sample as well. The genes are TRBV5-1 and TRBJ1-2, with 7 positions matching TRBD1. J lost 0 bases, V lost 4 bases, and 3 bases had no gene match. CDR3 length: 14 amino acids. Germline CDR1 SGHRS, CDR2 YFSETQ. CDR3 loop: CASSTGTANYGYTF. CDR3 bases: TGCGCCAGCAGCACCGGGACAGCTAACTATGGCTACACCTTC.

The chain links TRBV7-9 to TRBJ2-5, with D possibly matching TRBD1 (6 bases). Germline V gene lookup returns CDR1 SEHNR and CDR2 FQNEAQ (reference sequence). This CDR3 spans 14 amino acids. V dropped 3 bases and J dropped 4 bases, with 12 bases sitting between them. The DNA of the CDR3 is TGTGCCAGCAGCTTTACGCAGGGGATAGAGACCCAGTACTTC. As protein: CASSFTQGIETQYF.

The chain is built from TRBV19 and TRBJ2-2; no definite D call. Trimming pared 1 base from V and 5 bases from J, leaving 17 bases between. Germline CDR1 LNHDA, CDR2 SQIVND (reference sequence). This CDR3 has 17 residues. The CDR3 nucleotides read TGTGCCAGTAGTATAGGTCACTCCAGAGTGGGGACCGGGGAGCTGTTTTTT. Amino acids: CASSIGHSRVGTGELFF. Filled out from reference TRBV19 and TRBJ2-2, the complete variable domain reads DGGITQSPKYLFRKEGQNVTLSCEQNLNHDAMYWYRQDPGQGLRLIYYSQIVNDFQKGDIAEGYSVSREKKESFPLTVTSAQKNPTAFYLCASSIGHSRVGTGELFFGEGSRLTVL.

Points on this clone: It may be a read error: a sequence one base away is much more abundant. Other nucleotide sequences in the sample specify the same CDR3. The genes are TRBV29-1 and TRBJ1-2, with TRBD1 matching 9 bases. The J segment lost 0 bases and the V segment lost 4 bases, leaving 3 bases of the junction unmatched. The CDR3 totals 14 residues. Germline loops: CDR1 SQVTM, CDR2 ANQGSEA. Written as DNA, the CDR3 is TGCAGCGTTGGCCGACAGGGGGCTAACTATGGCTACACCTTC. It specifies CSVGRQGANYGYTF. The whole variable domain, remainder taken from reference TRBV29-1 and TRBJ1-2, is SAVISQKPSRDICQRGTSLTIQCQVDSQVTMMFWYRQQPGQSLTLIATANQGSEATYESGFVIDKFPISRPNLTFSTLTVSNMSPEDSSIYLCSVGRQGANYGYTFGSGTRLTVV.

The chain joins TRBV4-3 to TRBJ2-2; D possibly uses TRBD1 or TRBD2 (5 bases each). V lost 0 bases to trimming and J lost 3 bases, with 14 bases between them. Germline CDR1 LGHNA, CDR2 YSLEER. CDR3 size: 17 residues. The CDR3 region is CASSQDHRGWDTGELFF. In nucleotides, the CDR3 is TGCGCCAGCAGCCAAGATCATCGGGGCTGGGACACCGGGGAGCTGTTTTTT.

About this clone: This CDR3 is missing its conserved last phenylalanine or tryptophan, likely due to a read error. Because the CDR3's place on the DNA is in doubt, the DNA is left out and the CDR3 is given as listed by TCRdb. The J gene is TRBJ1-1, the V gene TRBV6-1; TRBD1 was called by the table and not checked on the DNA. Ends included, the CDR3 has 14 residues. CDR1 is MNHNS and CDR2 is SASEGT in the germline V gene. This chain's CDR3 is CASSPQAGQAIFGV.

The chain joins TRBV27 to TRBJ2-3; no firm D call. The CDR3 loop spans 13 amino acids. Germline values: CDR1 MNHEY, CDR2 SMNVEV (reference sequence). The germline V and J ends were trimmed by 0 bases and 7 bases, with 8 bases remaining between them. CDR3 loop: CASSLSATYTQYF. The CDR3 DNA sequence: TGTGCCAGCAGTTTATCGGCTACTTATACGCAGTATTTT.

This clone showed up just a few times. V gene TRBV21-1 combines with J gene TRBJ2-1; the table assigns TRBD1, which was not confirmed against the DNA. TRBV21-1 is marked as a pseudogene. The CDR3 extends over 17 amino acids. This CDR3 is CASSKGRGQGHYNEQFF. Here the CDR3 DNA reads TGTGCCAGCAGCAAAGGAAGGGGACAGGGGCATTACAATGAGCAGTTCTTC.